In its sample, the clone carrying this TCR beta chain was seen a few times. As it was prepared, the TCRbeta library received unique molecular identifiers. TCRdb recomputed calls from the PCR reads with MiXCR, one row per CDR3 protein. The sample comprises fewer than 750,000 distinct CDR3 sequences, 25% to 30% of which are singletons, and about a third rests with the top ten. The sample belongs to a study of T-cell reconstitution after alpha-beta-depleted transplantation in children. J gave up 7 bases and V 4 bases, and 8 bases lay outside the gene matches. The CDR3 has 15 amino acids. Germline CDR1 SEHNR, CDR2 FQNEAQ (reference sequence).

The origin of this receptor is a boy younger than two with Wiskott-Aldrich syndrome, due to receive a stem cell transplant. The material sequenced was PBMCs, taken before TCRalphabeta/CD19-depleted stem cell transplant. The chain uses TRBV7-9 and TRBJ1-5; 9 bases agree with TRBD1. The CDR3 coding sequence is TGTGCCAGCAGCTCCTCGGGACAGGGCGAGCAGCCCCAGCATTTT. It codes for CASSSSGQGEQPQHF. Full variable domain (remainder filled in from reference TRBV7-9 and TRBJ1-5): DTGVSQNPRHKITKRGQNVTFRCDPISEHNRLYWYRQTLGQGPEFLTYFQNEAQLEKSRLLSDRFSAERPKGSFSTLEIQRTEQGDSAMYLCASSSSGQGEQPQHFGDGTRLSIL.